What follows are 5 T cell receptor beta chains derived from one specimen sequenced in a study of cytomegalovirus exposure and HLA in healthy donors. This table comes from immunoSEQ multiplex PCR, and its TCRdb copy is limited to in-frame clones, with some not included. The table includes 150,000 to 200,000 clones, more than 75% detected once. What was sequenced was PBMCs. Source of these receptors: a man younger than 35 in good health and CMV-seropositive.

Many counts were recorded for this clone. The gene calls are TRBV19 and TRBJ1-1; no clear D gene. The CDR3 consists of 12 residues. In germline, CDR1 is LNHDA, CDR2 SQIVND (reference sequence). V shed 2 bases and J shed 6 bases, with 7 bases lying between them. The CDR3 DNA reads TGTGCCAGTAGTATACGCCCGGCTGAAGCTTTCTTT. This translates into CASSIRPAEAFF.

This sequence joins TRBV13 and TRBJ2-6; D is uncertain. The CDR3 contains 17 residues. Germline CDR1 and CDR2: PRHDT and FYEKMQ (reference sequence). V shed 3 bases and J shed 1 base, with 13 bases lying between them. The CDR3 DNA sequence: TGTGCCAGCAGCTTGCACCATGCAGAATCTGGGGCCAACGTCCTGACTTTC. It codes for CASSLHHAESGANVLTF.

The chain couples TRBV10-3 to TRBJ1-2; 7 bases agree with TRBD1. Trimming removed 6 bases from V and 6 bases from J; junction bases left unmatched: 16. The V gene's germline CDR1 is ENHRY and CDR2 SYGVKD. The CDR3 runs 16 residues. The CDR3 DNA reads TGTGCCATCAGGGACCCCGTGGACGGGACAGAGGATGGCTACACCTTC. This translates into CAIRDPVDGTEDGYTF.

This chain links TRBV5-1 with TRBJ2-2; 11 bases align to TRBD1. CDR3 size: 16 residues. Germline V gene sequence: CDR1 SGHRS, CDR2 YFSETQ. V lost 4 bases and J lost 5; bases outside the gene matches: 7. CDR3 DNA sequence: TGCGCCAGCAGCCCGGGGGACAGGGGGAAAACCGGGGAGCTGTTTTTT. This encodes CASSPGDRGKTGELFF.

DNA for the CDR3: TGTGCCAGCTACTACAGCCTAGCGGGAGGGCCTTATGTGGAGACCCAGTACTTC. Protein product: CASYYSLAGGPYVETQYF. This chain connects TRBV2 to TRBJ2-5; 12 bases agree with TRBD2. This CDR3 has 18 amino acids. Germline values: CDR1 SNHLY, CDR2 FYNNEI. The V segment lost 8 bases and the J segment 5 bases; nucleotides outside the gene matches: 18.